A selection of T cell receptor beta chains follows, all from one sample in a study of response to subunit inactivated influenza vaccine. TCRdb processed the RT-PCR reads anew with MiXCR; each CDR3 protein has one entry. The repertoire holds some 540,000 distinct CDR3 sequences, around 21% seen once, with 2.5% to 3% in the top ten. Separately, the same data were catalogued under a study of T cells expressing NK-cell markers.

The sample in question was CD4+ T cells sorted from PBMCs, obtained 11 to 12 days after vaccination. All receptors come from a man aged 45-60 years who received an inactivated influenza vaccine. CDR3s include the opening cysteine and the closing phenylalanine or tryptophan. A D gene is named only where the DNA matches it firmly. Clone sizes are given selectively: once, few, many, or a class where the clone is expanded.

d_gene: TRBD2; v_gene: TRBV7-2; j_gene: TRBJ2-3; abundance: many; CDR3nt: TGTGCCAGCGGGACTAGTTCGGGTCAAGAGTATTTT; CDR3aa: CASGTSSGQEYF
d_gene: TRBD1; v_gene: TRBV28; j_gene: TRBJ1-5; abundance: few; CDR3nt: TGTGTCAGCAGGGTTGACAGGGGGCGACGGGGTTCAAATCAGCCCCAGCATTTT; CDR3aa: CVSRVDRGRRGSNQPQHF
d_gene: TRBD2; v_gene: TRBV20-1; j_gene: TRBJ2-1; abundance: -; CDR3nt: TGCAGTGCTAGGGTAGCGGGAGGCCCCGCTTACAATGAGCAGTTCTTC; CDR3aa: CSARVAGGPAYNEQFF
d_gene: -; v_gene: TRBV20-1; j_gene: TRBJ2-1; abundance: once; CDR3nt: TGCAGTGCTAGAATTCGTGGGGGTAGAGGGTACAATGAGCAGTTCTTC; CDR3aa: CSARIRGGRGYNEQFF
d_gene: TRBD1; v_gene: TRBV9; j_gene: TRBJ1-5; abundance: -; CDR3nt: TGTGCCAGCAGCGTAGGTGACAGGGGCAATCAGCCCCAGCATTTT; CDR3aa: CASSVGDRGNQPQHF
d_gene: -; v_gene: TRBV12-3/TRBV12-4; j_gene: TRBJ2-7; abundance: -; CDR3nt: TGTGCCAGCAGCGGAAGGAACTCCTACGAGCAGTACTTC; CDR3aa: CASSGRNSYEQYF
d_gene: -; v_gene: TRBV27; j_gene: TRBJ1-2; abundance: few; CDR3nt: TGTGCCAGCAGTTCACACTCGGGACGGCTTTATGGCTACACCTTC; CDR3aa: CASSSHSGRLYGYTF
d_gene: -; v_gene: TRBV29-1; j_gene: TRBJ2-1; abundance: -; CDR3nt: TGCAGCGTTGCAGATGCGTGGAATGAGCAGTTCTTC; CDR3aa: CSVADAWNEQFF
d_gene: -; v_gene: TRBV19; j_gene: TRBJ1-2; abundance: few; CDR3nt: TGTGCCAGTAGAGATCCCCGGTTGCTGGGAGGCTACACCTTC; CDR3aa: CASRDPRLLGGYTF
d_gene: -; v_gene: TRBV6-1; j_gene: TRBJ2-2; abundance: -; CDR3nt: TGTGCCAGCAGACAAATTGCCCTAGACGGGGAGCTGTTTTTT; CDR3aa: CASRQIALDGELFF
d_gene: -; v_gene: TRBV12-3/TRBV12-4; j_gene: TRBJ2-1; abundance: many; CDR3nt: TGTGCCAGCAGTTTATTGAATGAGCAGTTCTTC; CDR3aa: CASSLLNEQFF
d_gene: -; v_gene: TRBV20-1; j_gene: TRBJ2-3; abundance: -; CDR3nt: TGCAGTGCTAGAGCGAGCACAGATACGCAGTATTTT; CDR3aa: CSARASTDTQYF
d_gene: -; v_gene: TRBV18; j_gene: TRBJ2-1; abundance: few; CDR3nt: TGTGCCAGCTCACCTTCCTCGTCGGGGTATAGCTCCTACAATGAGCAGTTCTTC; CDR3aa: CASSPSSSGYSSYNEQFF
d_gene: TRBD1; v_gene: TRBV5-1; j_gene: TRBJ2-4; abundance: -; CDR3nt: TGCGCCAGCAGCTCCCCAGGGGGCACGGACATTCAGTACTTC; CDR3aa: CASSSPGGTDIQYF
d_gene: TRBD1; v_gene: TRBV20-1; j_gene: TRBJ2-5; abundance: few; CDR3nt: TGCAGTGCTGGATTCGGGACAGGGAGCCAAGAGACCCAGTACTTC; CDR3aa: CSAGFGTGSQETQYF
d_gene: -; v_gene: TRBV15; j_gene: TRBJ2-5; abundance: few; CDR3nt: TGTGCCACCAGCAGCAACAGGGTTCAAGAGACCCAGTACTTC; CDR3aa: CATSSNRVQETQYF
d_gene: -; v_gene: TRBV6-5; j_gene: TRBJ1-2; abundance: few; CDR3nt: TGTGCCAGCAGTTACTCGCAGGGTAATATCGGTGGCTACACCTTC; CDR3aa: CASSYSQGNIGGYTF
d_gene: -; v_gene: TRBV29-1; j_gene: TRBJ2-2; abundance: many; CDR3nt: TGCAGCGTTGAAGAAAAGGCCGGGGAGCTGTTTTTT; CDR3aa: CSVEEKAGELFF
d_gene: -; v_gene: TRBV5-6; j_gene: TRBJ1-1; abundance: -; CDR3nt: TGTGCCAGCAGCTTCCCCACAGGCACCTACAGGGACACTGAAGCTTTCTTT; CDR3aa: CASSFPTGTYRDTEAFF
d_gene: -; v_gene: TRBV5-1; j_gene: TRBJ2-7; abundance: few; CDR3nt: TGCGCCAGCAGTATAAGTATGGACGAGCAGTACTTC; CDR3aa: CASSISMDEQYF
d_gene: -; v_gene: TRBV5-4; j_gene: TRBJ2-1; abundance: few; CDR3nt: TGTGCCAGCACCAGCCACCGACAGATCAATGAGCAGTTCTTC; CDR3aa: CASTSHRQINEQFF
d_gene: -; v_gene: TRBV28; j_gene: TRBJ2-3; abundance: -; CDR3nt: TGTGCCAGCAGTCCCAATGGCGGACGGACAGATACGCAGTATTTT; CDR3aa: CASSPNGGRTDTQYF
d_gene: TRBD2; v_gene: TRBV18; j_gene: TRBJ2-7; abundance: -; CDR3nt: TGTGCCAGCTCACCTTACCCTAGCGGGACCTACGAGCAGTACTTC; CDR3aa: CASSPYPSGTYEQYF
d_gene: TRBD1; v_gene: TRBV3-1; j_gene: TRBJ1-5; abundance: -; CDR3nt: TGTGCCAGCAGCGCGACAGGGTTAGGCAATCAGCCCCAGCATTTT; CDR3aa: CASSATGLGNQPQHF